Following are 17 T cell receptor beta chains from one sample sequenced in a study of blood T cell repertoires in COVID-19 (dated by TCRdb to the early 2020s). Receptor libraries were prepared by the immunoSEQ multiplex PCR assay. The table comes from immuneACCESS by way of TCRdb, which keeps in-frame sequences with V and J called. Part of the clones is missing from these tables; in studies checked, under half for an unresolved V gene and the rest for unknown reasons. The sample table records under 250,000 clones; approximately 89% of these occur just once. The leading ten clones occupy 1.5% to 2% of the sample. Source material: peripheral blood. The receptors derive from an older woman who had recovered from COVID-19.

The gene calls are TRBV2 and TRBJ2-1, with 7 bases that match TRBD2. The CDR3 is made up of 14 amino acids. V gave up 3 bases and J gave up 1 base; unmatched junction bases: 0. Germline values: CDR1 SNHLY, CDR2 FYNNEI. CDR3 sequence: CASSDGGSYNEQFF. The CDR3 coding sequence is TGTGCCAGCAGTGACGGGGGGTCCTACAATGAGCAGTTCTTC.

The chain links TRBV19 to TRBJ1-5; perhaps TRBD1 as D (5 bases). V lost 4 bases, J lost 5 bases, and 15 bases lay in between. In germline, CDR1 is LNHDA, CDR2 SQIVND (reference sequence). The CDR3 spans 15 residues. DNA of the CDR3: TGTGCCAGTAGTAGCGGCGGGGGAGGTGATCAGCCCCAGCATTTT. Its protein is CASSSGGGGDQPQHF.

The chain combines TRBV6-5 with TRBJ1-3; D call uncertain. The CDR3 contains 15 residues. The V gene's germline CDR1 is MNHEY and CDR2 SVGAGI. The germline V and J ends were trimmed by 7 bases and 0 bases, with 13 bases remaining between them. CDR3 protein: CASTFEGFSGNTIYF. The CDR3 nucleotides read TGTGCCAGCACTTTTGAGGGATTCTCTGGAAACACCATATATTTT.

The gene calls are TRBV13 and TRBJ2-7; D remains unclear. CDR3 size: 15 residues. V lost 2 bases to trimming and J lost 0 bases, with 11 bases between them. Per germline, CDR1 PRHDT and CDR2 FYEKMQ (reference sequence). CDR3 residues: CASSLNSQTSYEQYF. The CDR3 nucleotides are TGTGCCAGCAGCTTAAACTCACAGACCTCCTACGAGCAGTACTTC.

The chain uses TRBV9 and TRBJ1-5, with 9 bases that match TRBD1. This CDR3 has 15 residues. V lost 7 bases, J lost 2 bases, and 7 bases stayed unmatched. Germline-derived CDR1 and CDR2 are SGDLS and YYNGEE. The CDR3 region is CASVPQGACNQPQHF. DNA of the CDR3: TGTGCCAGCGTCCCACAGGGGGCATGCAATCAGCCCCAGCATTTT.

The chain carries TRBV3-1 (or the pseudogene TRBV3-2) and TRBJ1-2, with TRBD1 identical over 7 bases. V trimming: 4 bases; J trimming: 8 bases; junction bases outside the gene matches: 7. CDR1 and CDR2 from the germline V gene are LGHDT and YNNKEL (reference sequence). CDR3 size: 13 residues. CDR3 in DNA: TGTGCCAGCAGCCTGGGACAGTGGGACGGCTACACCTTC. As protein: CASSLGQWDGYTF.

The gene calls are TRBV10-3 and TRBJ2-3; no reliable D call. Trimming shortened V by 4 bases and J by 0 bases, and 8 bases separated the two germline ends. The CDR3 extends over 14 amino acids. CDR1 and CDR2 from the germline V gene are ENHRY and SYGVKD. CDR3: CAISGPVSTDTQYF. The CDR3 DNA follows: TGTGCCATCAGTGGGCCAGTTAGCACAGATACGCAGTATTTT.

V usage is TRBV7-9 and J usage is TRBJ1-6, with 9 bases that match TRBD1. V lost 4 bases and J lost 9; bases outside the gene matches: 7. Per germline, CDR1 SEHNR and CDR2 FQNEAQ (reference sequence). This CDR3 is built from 15 residues. CDR3: CASSSQGARSSPLHF. CDR3 sequence (DNA): TGTGCCAGCAGCTCACAGGGGGCGCGAAGTTCACCCCTCCACTTT. Filled out from reference TRBV7-9 and TRBJ1-6, the complete variable domain reads DTGVSQNPRHKITKRGQNVTFRCDPISEHNRLYWYRQTLGQGPEFLTYFQNEAQLEKSRLLSDRFSAERPKGSFSTLEIQRTEQGDSAMYLCASSSQGARSSPLHFGNGTRLTVT.

This chain links TRBV10-3 with TRBJ1-4; 10 bases are shared with TRBD1. Per the germline V gene, CDR1 is ENHRY and CDR2 is SYGVKD. V lost 4 bases to trimming and J lost 8 bases; unmatched junction nucleotides: 4. The CDR3 has 14 amino acids. CDR3 DNA sequence: TGTGCCATCAGTGTGGCGGACAGGGGGGAAAAACTGTTTTTT. Amino acid sequence: CAISVADRGEKLFF.

The DNA of the CDR3 is TGTGCCAGTAGTCCGGAGGACGGGGTCGGTGGCTACACCTTC. Amino acid sequence: CASSPEDGVGGYTF. The chain has TRBV19 and TRBJ1-2; no definite D call. V dropped 5 bases and J dropped 7 bases, with 17 bases sitting between them. The length of the CDR3 is 14 residues. CDR1 and CDR2 from the germline V gene are LNHDA and SQIVND (reference sequence).

The chain combines TRBV2 with TRBJ2-3; no clear D gene. The germline CDR1 and CDR2 sequences are SNHLY and FYNNEI. V shed 4 bases and J shed 3 bases, with 5 bases lying between them. CDR3 length equals 12 residues. The CDR3 loop is CASSARTDTQYF. As DNA, the CDR3 is TGTGCCAGCAGTGCACGGACAGATACGCAGTATTTT.

This chain joins TRBV6-2 or TRBV6-3 and TRBJ2-5; TRBD2 aligns across 10 bases. The CDR3 has 16 residues. Trimming at V came to 2 bases and at J to 1 base, leaving 4 bases not matched to a gene. Looked up from germline, CDR1 is MNHEY and CDR2 is SVGEGT. For the CDR3, the DNA is TGTGCCAGCAGTTACCTACTAGCGGGGCTCCAAGAGACCCAGTACTTC. It codes for CASSYLLAGLQETQYF.

The rearrangement uses TRBV12-3 or TRBV12-4 and TRBJ1-6; no clear D gene. The CDR3 is 13 amino acids. Trimming took 2 bases from V and 9 from J, leaving 8 bases between them. Here the CDR3 reads CASSLTPGSPLHF. DNA for the CDR3: TGTGCCAGCAGTTTAACCCCCGGTTCACCCCTCCACTTT.

This chain joins TRBV7-2 and TRBJ2-3; TRBD2 aligns across 12 bases. Germline V gives CDR1 SGHTA, CDR2 FQGNSA. Trimming removed 1 base from V and 2 bases from J; junction bases left unmatched: 4. The CDR3 totals 17 residues. CDR3 sequence (DNA): TGTGCCAGCAGCTTAGTCCCTAGCGGGGGGGCCACAGATACGCAGTATTTT. It specifies CASSLVPSGGATDTQYF.

V and J are TRBV5-8 and TRBJ1-1, with D possibly matching TRBD1 (5 bases). The CDR3 has 15 amino acids. V lost 0 bases, J lost 4 bases, and 13 bases lay in between. Germline CDR1 reads SGHTS; CDR2 reads YDEGEE. The CDR3 is CASSLVGRVFTEAFF. CDR3 nucleotides: TGTGCCAGCAGCTTGGTTGGCAGGGTCTTCACTGAAGCTTTCTTT.

The genes are TRBV6-6 and TRBJ2-1, with D hard to call. Trimming took off 8 bases at V and 4 bases at J, with 3 bases between the two ends. This CDR3 has 10 amino acids. CDR1 MNHNY and CDR2 SVGAGI come from the germline V gene (reference sequence). The CDR3 DNA is TGTGCCAGCTCATACAATGAGCAGTTCTTC. Amino acid sequence: CASSYNEQFF.

The V gene is TRBV5-1, the J gene TRBJ2-1; 7 bases are a match to TRBD2. V lost 0 bases, J lost 6 bases, and 6 bases stayed unmatched. CDR1 and CDR2 from the germline V gene are SGHRS and YFSETQ. The CDR3 length is 15 residues. CDR3: CASSLVRTRGNEQFF. In nucleotides, the CDR3 is TGCGCCAGCAGCTTGGTGCGGACTAGAGGCAATGAGCAGTTCTTC.